The T cell receptor (beta chain) under discussion was sequenced for a study of cytomegalovirus exposure and HLA in healthy donors. The PCR used 60 Vbeta and 13 Jbeta primers. Produced via immunoSEQ multiplex PCR; TCRdb's table is partial and in-frame only. The data contain about 120,000 clones, 75% to 85% of them seen just once; the ten biggest clones take up around 2%. The CDR3 extends over 12 amino acids. CDR1 and CDR2 from the germline V gene are GTSNPN and SVGIG (reference sequence). V shed 5 bases and J 5 bases; nucleotides not matched to a gene: 3. Note on this clone: Antigen: not known.

The study, taken as a whole, reports: In a later analysis, V- and J-gene trimming of beta chains associated with a DCLRE1C missense variant, replicated independently. The authors enumerated 180 or so TCR beta chains as linked to cytomegalovirus. Sequencing artifact likely explains a cluster of highly shared sequence variants.

The chain recombines TRBV30 with TRBJ2-5, with TRBD2 matching over 9 bases. This clonotype was sampled from a man in his forties in good health and CMV-seronegative. Sequences were obtained from PBMCs. CDR3 protein: CAWLAGWETQYF. Written as DNA, the CDR3 is TGTGCCTGGCTAGCGGGGTGGGAGACCCAGTACTTC. Supplemented by reference TRBV30 and TRBJ2-5, the full variable domain reads SQTIHQWPATLVQPVGSPLSLECTVEGTSNPNLYWYRQAAGRGLQLLFYSVGIGQISSEVPQNLSASRPQDRQFILSSKKLLLSDSGFYLCAWLAGWETQYFGPGTRLLVL.